This T cell receptor beta chain was captured in a study of post-analysis software for immune sequencing data. Study-wide results and caveats: Normalized Chao1 diversity in multiple sclerosis patients fell significantly below that of controls. With TRBV5-6, TRBV5-1 and TRBV20-1 included, about 5 TRBV segments were more frequent in patients than in controls. F measure clustering grouped samples strongly by preparation batch.

Regarding this clonotype: Antigen specificity is unknown.

Unique molecular identifiers were present in the TCR beta cDNA libraries. There were roughly 0.85 to 11 million T cells, and around 500,000 cDNA molecules came from them. MiXCR, applied by TCRdb to the PCR reads, yields one record per CDR3 protein. The table has 450,000 to 650,000 distinct CDR3 sequences, roughly 46% seen once. CDR3 length: 17 amino acids. Germline CDR1 and CDR2: MGHRA and YSYEKL. V was shortened by 0 bases and J by 5 bases, with 17 bases between the two germline ends. The sample was blood. The sequence was obtained from a girl between 10 and 17 years old with multiple sclerosis. The rearrangement joins TRBV4-1 to TRBJ2-1; D is perhaps TRBD2 (5 bases). The CDR3 loop reads CASSQESPGVGDNEQFF. The CDR3 DNA reads as TGCGCCAGCAGCCAAGAATCTCCCGGGGTTGGGGACAATGAGCAGTTCTTC.